This TCR beta chain was sequenced in a study of TIL therapy for anti-PD-1-resistant metastatic lung cancer. As for the study in general: Tumor harvest preceded PD-1/PD-L1 blockade, followed by nivolumab treatment. Median tumor mutation burden was about 1.5 mutations per megabase.

About this clone itself: Its target is not known.

Overall study results and limits: After infusion, TIL clonotypes partly replaced peripheral T cells and declined over months.

Sequencing used immunoSEQ v3. The table came from immunoSEQ multiplex PCR; TCRdb's copy has only in-frame clones and leaves some out. The data hold 35,000 to 55,000 clones, with 79% observed a single time. Time point meaning: pre-treatment sample, taken before nivolumab and TIL therapy. Sequencing was performed on blood, taken at baseline. The clonotype comes from a man aged 65 to 79 with non-small cell lung cancer.

CDR3 amino acids: CASSSRVGAEAFF. The CDR3 DNA follows: TGTGCCAGCAGCTCCCGGGTCGGAGCTGAAGCTTTCTTT. The chain is built from TRBV11-3 and TRBJ1-1; D gene uncertain. The CDR3 has 13 residues. Germline assignment: CDR1 SGHNT and CDR2 YENEEA. Deletions cut 4 bases from V and 6 bases from J, with 12 bases between.